One and the same sample provided the 5 T cell receptor beta chains below, sequenced in a study of T cells in Graves' hyperthyroidism and ophthalmopathy. RNA transcripts provided the source from which TCR beta CDR3 regions were amplified. First-round RT-PCR targeting the TCR CDR3 was performed with the HTBI primer set. TCRdb re-called the multiplex PCR reads with MiXCR, one entry per CDR3 protein. This table has hundreds of thousands of distinct CDR3 sequences, approximately 15% appearing once. The sample comprised blood. These receptors were taken from a woman under 40 with Graves' hyperthyroidism.

This clonotype was observed a few times. The genes are TRBV28 and TRBJ2-7; D is undetermined. The CDR3 is made up of 15 amino acids. Germline V gene lookup returns CDR1 MDHEN and CDR2 SYDVKM. Trimming took off 6 bases at V and 0 bases at J, with 15 bases between the two ends. The CDR3 sequence is CASRAVSMDSYEQYF. In DNA form, the CDR3 reads TGTGCCAGCAGGGCGGTGAGTATGGACTCCTACGAGCAGTACTTC.

This clonotype came up a few times. Just one base apart from a much larger clone, this may be a read error. The chain combines TRBV2 with TRBJ1-1; D gene uncertain. The CDR3 totals 12 residues. CDR1 is SNHLY, CDR2 FYNNEI, per germline. The CDR3 nucleotides read TGTGCCAGCAGTGACTTGGACCTTTCTGCTTCCTTT. Translated, it gives CASSDLDLSASF.

This clonotype was found many times. This chain links TRBV14 with TRBJ1-1; 8 positions match TRBD1. The CDR3 contains 16 residues. V was clipped by 8 bases and J by 0 bases; unmatched bases: 11. CDR1 is SGHDN, CDR2 FVKESK, per germline. CDR3 in DNA: TGTGCCAGCTGCAGGGGGCTGTGGGAAATGAACACTGAAGCTTTCTTT. Protein: CASCRGLWEMNTEAFF.

This clonotype was seen ten or more times. The V and J genes are TRBV7-9 and TRBJ2-3; 7 positions match TRBD1. Germline-derived CDR1 and CDR2 are SEHNR and FQNEAQ (reference sequence). CDR3 length: 17 residues. Losses at the gene ends were 4 bases for V and 2 bases for J; bases not matched to a gene: 12. CDR3 nucleotides: TGTGCCAGCAGCTACAGATCAGGGGGACGATTCACAGATACGCAGTATTTT. It is translated as CASSYRSGGRFTDTQYF. The variable domain in full, completed from reference TRBV7-9 and TRBJ2-3, reads DTGVSQNPRHKITKRGQNVTFRCDPISEHNRLYWYRQTLGQGPEFLTYFQNEAQLEKSRLLSDRFSAERPKGSFSTLEIQRTEQGDSAMYLCASSYRSGGRFTDTQYFGPGTRLTVL.

This chain links TRBV29-1 with TRBJ2-2; TRBD2 matches 8 bases. Losses at the gene ends were 5 bases for V and 7 bases for J; bases not matched to a gene: 3. The CDR3 length is 12 residues. CDR1 and CDR2 from the germline V gene are SQVTM and ANQGSEA. The CDR3 loop is CSVREGVGELFF. CDR3 nucleotide sequence: TGCAGCGTTCGGGAGGGGGTCGGGGAGCTGTTTTTT.